This TCR beta chain was documented in a study of T cell responses to AZD1222 COVID-19 vaccine. Data came from immunoSEQ multiplex PCR; TCRdb stores just in-frame clones and leaves some out. The sample lists just under 90,000 clones, around 91% seen once, with 5.5% in the top ten. Concerning this clone: The antigen is not known.

V gave up 6 bases and J gave up 5 bases; unmatched junction bases: 5. The CDR3 extends over 13 amino acids. Germline assignment: CDR1 LNHDA and CDR2 SQIVND (reference sequence). Notes on the study in general: Repertoire collection took place solely once the T cell response had peaked.

The TCR sequence derives from an adult who received the AZD1222 COVID-19 vaccine. V gene TRBV19 combines with J gene TRBJ1-1; 8 bases align to TRBD1. This material consisted of peripheral blood, taken 28 days after the second AZD1222 dose. In DNA form, the CDR3 reads TGTGCCAGTAGCCTGGGACAGGTGACTGAAGCTTTCTTT. It specifies CASSLGQVTEAFF.